A selection of T cell receptor beta chains follows, all from one sample in a study of shared clonotypes between healthy human individuals. Repertoires were generated with immunoSEQ multiplex PCR, while TCRdb's copy carries only in-frame clones and drops some. The sample lists roughly 1,100,000 clones, more than 65% occurring once. The sequenced sample consisted of memory CD4+ T cells sorted from blood. These TCRs come from a man between 18 and 35 years old in good health. CDR3s include the opening cysteine and the closing phenylalanine or tryptophan. The D gene is left open where the match is weak. Clone size is not always given. Where it is, it says once, few, many or a class for expanded clones.

CDR3 DNA,CDR3 protein,J gene,D gene,clone size,V gene
TGTGCCAGCTGGAGTAGTACAGGGAAGTTAACCTATAATTCACCCCTCCACTTT,CASWSSTGKLTYNSPLHF,TRBJ1-6,NA,once,TRBV27
TGCGCCAGCAGCACTAGGGGAGCTAATGAAAAACTGTTTTTT,CASSTRGANEKLFF,TRBJ1-4,NA,NA,TRBV5-1
TGTGCCAGCAGCCCACCGGGACTAGCGGGAGACGGGGAGCTGTTTTTT,CASSPPGLAGDGELFF,TRBJ2-2,TRBD2,NA,TRBV7-8
TGTGCCTGGAGTGCCCTCTCGGGGGCCTATAATTCACCCCTCCACTTT,CAWSALSGAYNSPLHF,TRBJ1-6,NA,few,TRBV30
TGTGCCACCAGCAGAGAACGGGACATTCAGTACTTC,CATSRERDIQYF,TRBJ2-4,NA,NA,TRBV15
TGCGCCAGCAGTCGTCCCGGGACAGCCAAACCTTGGGTCACTGAAGCTTTCTTT,CASSRPGTAKPWVTEAFF,TRBJ1-1,TRBD1,NA,TRBV5-1
TGCGCCAGCAGCCAGTGTATAGCGGGAGACCCAGATACGCAGTATTTT,CASSQCIAGDPDTQYF,TRBJ2-3,TRBD2,NA,TRBV23-1
TGCGCCAGCAGCCCACCCTCCCCGGGCCAACAGTACTTC,CASSPPSPGQQYF,TRBJ2-7,NA,NA,TRBV5-1
TGTGCCAGCAGCTTAGCAGGGGGCGTCGATGGCTACACCTTC,CASSLAGGVDGYTF,TRBJ1-2,TRBD1,NA,TRBV11-2
TGTGCCAGCTTCGGACAGGGGGCCTACAATGAGCAGTTCTTC,CASFGQGAYNEQFF,TRBJ2-1,TRBD1,NA,TRBV25-1
TGTGCCAGCAGCTTAGGGACCACAGATACGCAGTATTTT,CASSLGTTDTQYF,TRBJ2-3,NA,NA,TRBV7-3
TGTGCTAGTGGTTTGGTAGCGGGAGGGTACGAGCAGTACTTC,CASGLVAGGYEQYF,TRBJ2-7,TRBD2,NA,TRBV12-5
TGTGCCAGCAGCTACATGTCTGGATATAGCAATCAGCCCCAGCATTTT,CASSYMSGYSNQPQHF,TRBJ1-5,NA,NA,TRBV6-5
TGTGCCAGTAGTATTGCTGTGATTAATGAAAAACTGTTTTTT,CASSIAVINEKLFF,TRBJ1-4,NA,NA,TRBV19
TGTGCCAGCAGTTACTCGTCTTCTGGGGCCAACGTCCTGACTTTC,CASSYSSSGANVLTF,TRBJ2-6,NA,NA,TRBV6-5
TGTGCCAGCAGTTACTTTAACAGCCCTTCCTACGAGCAGTACTTC,CASSYFNSPSYEQYF,TRBJ2-7,NA,few,TRBV6-6
TGTGCCAGCAGCCGGGGACAGGGGGCGCAGGAGACCCAGTACTTC,CASSRGQGAQETQYF,TRBJ2-5,TRBD1,NA,TRBV6-5
TGTGCCAGCAGAGGACAGATACATACTAACACCGGGGAGCTGTTTTTT,CASRGQIHTNTGELFF,TRBJ2-2,NA,NA,TRBV2
TGTGCCAGCAGTCAGGGTAGTGTCGATGAGCAGTTCTTC,CASSQGSVDEQFF,TRBJ2-1,NA,NA,TRBV7-9
TGTGCCAGCAGTGCGGGACAGGGTCGGTACGAGCAGTACTTC,CASSAGQGRYEQYF,TRBJ2-7,TRBD1,NA,TRBV6-1
TGTGCCTCCCGGCGCGGGGGCTCCTACGAGCAGTACTTC,CASRRGGSYEQYF,TRBJ2-7,TRBD2,NA,TRBV30
TGTGCCAGCAGCTTAGCGTGCTCGCCTTGCCGTACGGAGCAGTTCTTC,CASSLACSPCRTEQFF,TRBJ2-1,NA,many,TRBV7-4
TGCGCCAGCAGTGACGGGTTTGAGACCCAGTACTTC,CASSDGFETQYF,TRBJ2-5,NA,NA,TRBV10-1
TGTGCCATCAGTGAGTCGGGGGACAGATACAATGAGCAGTTCTTC,CAISESGDRYNEQFF,TRBJ2-1,TRBD1,NA,TRBV10-3
TGCAGCGTCGGACAGACAGATACGCAGTATTTT,CSVGQTDTQYF,TRBJ2-3,NA,once,TRBV29-1
TGTGCCTGGAGTTTAGCGGGGGGGCTTGGCGAGCAGTACTTC,CAWSLAGGLGEQYF,TRBJ2-7,TRBD2,NA,TRBV30
TGTGCCGGATCGACAGGGAGTAATTCACCCCTCCACTTT,CAGSTGSNSPLHF,TRBJ1-6,TRBD1,NA,TRBV6-5
TGTGCCAGCTGTGTGACAGTTCTTGATGAAAAACTGTTTTTT,CASCVTVLDEKLFF,TRBJ1-4,NA,NA,TRBV28
TGTGCCATCAGTGATTCCCCCTCTGGGGCCAACGTCCTGACTTTC,CAISDSPSGANVLTF,TRBJ2-6,NA,NA,TRBV10-3
TGTGCCAGCAGCTTAGAGCTAGCGGTTATATACGAGCAGTACTTC,CASSLELAVIYEQYF,TRBJ2-7,TRBD2,NA,TRBV7-2
TGTGCCAGCAGCTTAGCGGTGACTAGCGGGAGGGCAAATGAGCAGTTCTTC,CASSLAVTSGRANEQFF,TRBJ2-1,TRBD2,NA,TRBV7-9
TGTGCCAGCAGCAAGTGGACAGCAACTAATGAAAAACTGTTTTTT,CASSKWTATNEKLFF,TRBJ1-4,NA,few,TRBV7-9
TGTGCCAGTAGACGGACACATGCAGGGGAGCAGTACTTC,CASRRTHAGEQYF,TRBJ2-7,NA,NA,TRBV19
TGTGCCATCAGTCCCCCAACAGGGGGAGCGTCAGATACGCAGTATTTT,CAISPPTGGASDTQYF,TRBJ2-3,TRBD1,NA,TRBV10-3
TGCGCCAGCACCCGGGACTTAGCGGGGGGGCAGGGAGAGACCCAGTACTTC,CASTRDLAGGQGETQYF,TRBJ2-5,TRBD2,NA,TRBV5-1
TGTGCCATCAGTTCCCTGTCGGTGTCTGGGGCCAACGTCCTGACTTTC,CAISSLSVSGANVLTF,TRBJ2-6,NA,NA,TRBV10-3
TGTGCCAGTAGTCGGACTAGCGGAGCTGTTCGGTACTTC,CASSRTSGAVRYF,TRBJ2-5,TRBD2,NA,TRBV19
TGTGCCAGTAGTCGCAGCTATGGCTACACCTTC,CASSRSYGYTF,TRBJ1-2,NA,NA,TRBV19